Following are 30 T cell receptor beta chains from one sample sequenced in a study of OX40 agonist ivuxolimab in advanced cancers. Clones were read by immunoSEQ multiplex PCR, and TCRdb kept only the in-frame ones, dropping some. This table has about 64,000 clones, around nine tenths appearing once. Sequencing was performed on CD4+ or CD8+ T cells sorted from blood, taken in a trial of the OX40 agonist ivuxolimab. These TCRs come from an adult with an advanced solid tumor such as melanoma, head and neck, liver or kidney cancer.

The J gene is TRBJ2-5, the V gene TRBV28, with D uncertain. Between the trimmed V and J ends, which lost 8 bases and 1 base, there was a span of 2 bases. Germline V gene sequence: CDR1 MDHEN, CDR2 SYDVKM. CDR3 length: 10 amino acids. The CDR3 region is CASSQETQYF. The CDR3, as DNA: TGTGCCAGCTCCCAAGAGACCCAGTACTTC.

This chain connects TRBV12-5 to TRBJ1-4, with unresolved D. The CDR3 covers 14 residues. Deletions cut 6 bases from V and 1 base from J, with 9 bases between. Germline-derived CDR1 and CDR2 are LGHNT and FRNRAP. CDR3 DNA sequence: TGTGCTAGTGGACCAGAGCTAACTAATGAAAAACTGTTTTTT. It codes for CASGPELTNEKLFF. The full variable domain, rest sourced from reference TRBV12-5 and TRBJ1-4, is DARVTQTPRHKVTEMGQEVTMRCQPILGHNTVFWYRQTMMQGLELLAYFRNRAPLDDSGMPKDRFSAEMPDATLATLKIQPSEPRDSAVYFCASGPELTNEKLFFGSGTQLSVL.

V and J are TRBV18 and TRBJ1-5; D uncertain. V lost 2 bases and J lost 7, with 15 bases in between. Germline V CDR1 and CDR2: KGHSH, LQKENI. The CDR3 has 15 residues. For the CDR3, the DNA is TGTGCCAGCTCACCAGGACTCCCTCCGGAGCAGCCCCAGCATTTT. Translation gives CASSPGLPPEQPQHF. Full variable domain (outside the CDR3, taken from reference TRBV18 and TRBJ1-5): NAGVMQNPRHLVRRRGQEARLRCSPMKGHSHVYWYRQLPEEGLKFMVYLQKENIIDESGMPKERFSAEFPKEGPSILRIQQVVRGDSAAYFCASSPGLPPEQPQHFGDGTRLSIL.

The chain combines TRBV10-3 with TRBJ2-3; 16 bases fit TRBD2. The length of the CDR3 is 16 residues. Germline-derived CDR1 and CDR2 are ENHRY and SYGVKD. V lost 6 bases, J lost 3 bases, and 3 bases stayed unmatched. CDR3 residues: CAIRGTSGRATDTQYF. The DNA of the CDR3 is TGTGCCATCAGGGGGACTAGCGGGAGGGCAACAGATACGCAGTATTTT.

This clone was counted between two and nine times. This sequence joins TRBV29-1 and TRBJ2-7, with 7 bases identical to TRBD1. CDR3 length equals 13 residues. Trimming took 0 bases from V and 6 from J; bases not matched to a gene: 5. CDR1 is SQVTM and CDR2 is ANQGSEA in the germline V gene. The CDR3 sequence is CSVEDRNRGEQYF. CDR3 bases: TGCAGCGTTGAAGACCGAAACAGGGGCGAGCAGTACTTC.

The rearrangement joins TRBV9 to TRBJ2-7; perhaps D is TRBD1 or TRBD2 (5 bases each). The CDR3 has 14 residues. The V gene lost 4 bases and the J gene lost 3 bases, with 14 bases spanning the gap. The germline CDR1 and CDR2 sequences are SGDLS and YYNGEE. CDR3 DNA sequence: TGTGCCAGCAGCCTCCGGGCAGGGAGCTACGAGCAGTACTTC. Protein sequence: CASSLRAGSYEQYF.

This chain links TRBV6-1 with TRBJ2-3, with TRBD2 matching 8 bases. Germline V lookup: CDR1 MNHNS, CDR2 SASEGT. The ends lost 4 bases at V and 3 bases at J; junction bases unmatched: 3. The CDR3 has 14 residues. This CDR3 is CASSGGGTTDTQYF. The CDR3 region has the DNA TGTGCCAGCAGTGGCGGGGGGACTACAGATACGCAGTATTTT.

The chain is built from TRBV29-1 and TRBJ2-1, with 7 nucleotides matching TRBD1. The CDR3 runs to 15 residues. CDR1 SQVTM and CDR2 ANQGSEA come from the germline V gene. V shed 1 base and J 6 bases; nucleotides not matched to a gene: 9. The CDR3 DNA reads as TGCAGCGTTGAAGGGAGACAGGGCGTACGCAATGAGCAGTTCTTC. Translation gives CSVEGRQGVRNEQFF.

The chain uses TRBV6-1 and TRBJ2-7; TRBD2 agrees at 8 bases. Germline V gene data show CDR1 as MNHNS and CDR2 as SASEGT. The CDR3 is made up of 14 amino acids. J gave up 5 bases and V 3 bases, and 6 bases lay outside the gene matches. The CDR3 sequence: CASSDIGGADEQYF. CDR3 nucleotides: TGTGCCAGCAGTGATATCGGGGGGGCAGACGAGCAGTACTTC.

The chain combines TRBV7-9 with TRBJ2-7, with D possibly TRBD1 on 6 matching bases. V was shortened by 3 bases and J by 0 bases, with 6 bases between the two germline ends. Per germline, CDR1 SEHNR and CDR2 FQNEAQ (reference sequence). This CDR3 contains 13 residues. The DNA of the CDR3 is TGTGCCAGCAGCTTGGGGGCCTCCTACGAGCAGTACTTC. Protein product: CASSLGASYEQYF.

The chain recombines TRBV27 with TRBJ2-5; TRBD1 might be the D (5 bases). The CDR3 has 13 amino acids. V was pared by 7 bases and J by 2 bases, with 11 bases between. Germline lookup yields CDR1 MNHEY and CDR2 SMNVEV (reference sequence). CDR3 amino acids: CASKLRQQETQYF. DNA of the CDR3: TGTGCCAGCAAATTAAGACAGCAAGAGACCCAGTACTTC.

The rearrangement joins TRBV18 to TRBJ2-1, with no clear D. Germline CDR1 is KGHSH and CDR2 is LQKENI. The germline V and J ends were trimmed by 2 bases and 3 bases, with 8 bases remaining between them. This CDR3 is 14 amino acids long. CDR3 DNA: TGTGCCAGCTCACCATCCTGGCTCTACAATGAGCAGTTCTTC. Protein product: CASSPSWLYNEQFF.

There are a few counts of this clone. This chain links TRBV2 with TRBJ2-3, with D possibly being TRBD2 (5 bases). CDR3 length equals 13 residues. Trimming cost V 7 bases and J 6 bases, with 14 bases left between them. Germline lookup yields CDR1 SNHLY and CDR2 FYNNEI. The CDR3 is CASMNGVGDTQYF. For the CDR3, the DNA is TGTGCCAGCATGAACGGGGTCGGGGATACGCAGTATTTT. The entire variable domain, with the rest obtained from reference TRBV2 and TRBJ2-3, is as follows: EPEVTQTPSHQVTQMGQEVILRCVPISNHLYFYWYRQILGQKVEFLVSFYNNEISEKSEIFDDQFSVERPDGSNFTLKIRSTKLEDSAMYFCASMNGVGDTQYFGPGTRLTVL.

This clone has a handful of counts. The gene calls are TRBV6-5 and TRBJ2-3, with D perhaps matching TRBD1 (5 bases). Trimming shortened V by 7 bases and J by 1 base, and 9 bases separated the two germline ends. There are 13 residues in the CDR3. CDR1 MNHEY and CDR2 SVGAGI come from the germline V gene. The CDR3 spells CASKGLGTDTQYF. CDR3 in DNA: TGTGCCAGCAAGGGGTTGGGCACAGATACGCAGTATTTT.

The chain joins TRBV27 to TRBJ1-1; D is ambiguous. The CDR3 has 13 residues. Germline V gene lookup returns CDR1 MNHEY and CDR2 SMNVEV (reference sequence). Trimming removed 1 base at V and 6 bases at J, with 9 bases between. The CDR3 coding sequence is TGTGCCAGCAGTTTATACGACCGTTCTGAAGCTTTCTTT. This encodes CASSLYDRSEAFF.

Turning to this clone: The same CDR3 is also encoded by other DNA sequences in this sample. The chain has TRBV29-1 and TRBJ2-7; D uncertain. This CDR3 has 11 amino acids. Trimming removed 5 bases from V and 3 bases from J, with 8 bases in between. CDR1 is SQVTM, CDR2 ANQGSEA, per germline. The CDR3, as DNA: TGCAGCGTTACGGACGGCTACGAGCAGTACTTC. Translated: CSVTDGYEQYF.

The J gene is TRBJ1-1, the V gene TRBV7-3; no firm D call. V was pared by 2 bases and J by 6 bases, with 10 bases between. There are 13 residues in the CDR3. The germline CDR1 and CDR2 sequences are SGHTA and FQGTGA. The CDR3 loop is CASSLSEGSEAFF. CDR3 DNA sequence: TGTGCCAGCAGCTTATCCGAGGGCTCTGAAGCTTTCTTT.

The gene calls are TRBV5-6 and TRBJ2-1; D perhaps matches TRBD2 (6 bases). The ends were cut back, 4 bases at V and 4 bases at J, with 15 bases in the middle. The CDR3 is made up of 15 amino acids. Germline CDR1 SGHDT, CDR2 YYEEEE. The CDR3: CASSHVVAAYNEQFF. Written as DNA, the CDR3 is TGTGCCAGCAGCCACGTGGTAGCGGCTTACAATGAGCAGTTCTTC.

This chain links TRBV5-1 with TRBJ2-7; the match to TRBD1 covers 7 bases. After removal of 4 bases from V and 5 bases from J, the junction contained 3 bases not matched to a gene. The V gene's germline CDR1 is SGHRS and CDR2 YFSETQ. This CDR3 spans 12 amino acids. As DNA, the CDR3 is TGCGCCAGCAGCGTCGGGACAGACGAGCAGTACTTC. Encoded protein: CASSVGTDEQYF.

The rearrangement links TRBV10-1 to TRBJ2-3; 10 nucleotides agree with TRBD2. The J segment lost 6 bases and the V segment lost 6 bases, leaving 9 bases of the junction unmatched. The CDR3 loop spans 15 amino acids. The germline gives CDR1 WNHNN, CDR2 SYGVQD (reference sequence). This chain's CDR3 is CASSRSSGRADTQYF. As DNA, the CDR3 is TGCGCCAGCAGCAGATCTAGCGGGAGAGCCGATACGCAGTATTTT.

The genes are TRBV5-1 and TRBJ2-1; TRBD1 aligns across 9 bases. The CDR3 consists of 15 residues. Germline V gene sequence: CDR1 SGHRS, CDR2 YFSETQ. With 4 bases clipped from V and 6 bases from J, the junction kept 8 bases outside the gene matches. This CDR3 reads CASSTSGTGFNEQFF. The DNA for the CDR3 is TGCGCCAGCAGCACCTCCGGGACAGGGTTCAATGAGCAGTTCTTC.

This clone was observed once. The J gene is TRBJ1-1, the V gene TRBV7-9; 8 bases agree with TRBD1. From germline, CDR1 is SEHNR and CDR2 FQNEAQ (reference sequence). Trimming cost V 4 bases and J 4 bases; bases outside gene matches: 5. The CDR3 is 14 residues long. CDR3 in DNA: TGTGCCAGCAGCTCAGGGGGCGCGTCCACTGAAGCTTTCTTT. This codes for CASSSGGASTEAFF.

The gene calls are TRBV5-1 and TRBJ2-3; D is undetermined. The CDR3 runs 14 residues. Germline-derived CDR1 and CDR2 are SGHRS and YFSETQ. Trimming pared 0 bases from V and 6 bases from J, leaving 11 bases between. CDR3 loop: CASSLATSSDTQYF. The CDR3 nucleotides read TGCGCCAGCAGCTTGGCGACTTCGTCTGATACGCAGTATTTT.

The rearrangement links TRBV7-9 to TRBJ2-7; D remains ambiguous. V shed 8 bases and J shed 3 bases, with 8 bases lying between them. The CDR3 runs 11 residues. The germline V gene encodes CDR1 SEHNR and CDR2 FQNEAQ (reference sequence). The CDR3 here is CASGQVYEQYF. The CDR3 bases are TGTGCCAGCGGGCAGGTCTACGAGCAGTACTTC.

The chain combines TRBV2 with TRBJ2-3; 7 nucleotides line up with TRBD2. After removal of 6 bases from V and 1 base from J, the junction contained 4 bases not matched to a gene. The CDR3 sequence is 14 residues long. Germline assignment: CDR1 SNHLY and CDR2 FYNNEI. CDR3 DNA sequence: TGTGCCAGCAGGGGGGAGGGAGGCACAGATACGCAGTATTTT. The encoded protein is CASRGEGGTDTQYF.

This chain connects TRBV2 to TRBJ2-5; D remains unclear. Germline V CDR1 and CDR2: SNHLY, FYNNEI. The CDR3 loop spans 12 amino acids. Trimming removed 2 bases at V and 5 bases at J, with 6 bases between. The CDR3 nucleotides read TGTGCCAGCAGTGAATATTGGGAGACCCAGTACTTC. Translating gives CASSEYWETQYF.

The chain is built from TRBV6-1 and TRBJ2-3; no definite D call. CDR1 is MNHNS and CDR2 is SASEGT in the germline V gene. V shed 5 bases and J shed 4 bases, with 13 bases lying between them. This CDR3 has 14 residues. The CDR3 bases are TGTGCCAGCAGTAAGGCTTTGCGTGCAGATACGCAGTATTTT. This encodes CASSKALRADTQYF.

To note about this clone: Other DNA sequences in the same sample also yield this CDR3. This chain connects TRBV11-2 to TRBJ1-5; D may be TRBD1 (5 bases). The germline V and J ends were trimmed by 0 bases and 3 bases, with 6 bases remaining between them. The V gene's germline CDR1 is SGHAT and CDR2 FQNNGV. The CDR3 runs 14 residues. DNA of the CDR3: TGTGCCAGCAGCTTAGACAGGGTCAATCAGCCCCAGCATTTT. Translation gives CASSLDRVNQPQHF.

This clone came up once. The V and J genes are TRBV29-1 and TRBJ2-3; D is undetermined. Per germline, CDR1 SQVTM and CDR2 ANQGSEA. The ends were cut back, 5 bases at V and 0 bases at J, with 15 bases in the middle. This CDR3 region has 15 residues. The CDR3 DNA reads TGCAGCGTTAAGATCGGTCTTTTAAGCACAGATACGCAGTATTTT. It codes for CSVKIGLLSTDTQYF.

The chain recombines TRBV19 with TRBJ1-5, with 9 bases matching TRBD1. The CDR3 spans 15 residues. From germline, CDR1 is LNHDA and CDR2 SQIVND (reference sequence). V was clipped by 8 bases and J by 0 bases; unmatched bases: 5. CDR3: CASRPQGASNQPQHF. As DNA, the CDR3 is TGTGCCAGTCGACCACAGGGGGCTAGCAATCAGCCCCAGCATTTT.